This T cell receptor beta chain was sequenced during a study of T cell responses to AZD1222 COVID-19 vaccine. Study-level results: Of spike-specific TCRs, nearly half reportedly target regions left unmutated in variants.

CDR1 and CDR2 (germline): LNHDA, SQIVND (reference sequence). The CDR3 has 12 amino acids. V gave up 4 bases and J gave up 8 bases, with 11 bases separating them. Second-dose groups at about 4 or about 12 weeks were pooled. The data were produced by immunoSEQ multiplex PCR, yet TCRdb's version contains in-frame clones alone and is incomplete. The sample contains 100,000 to 120,000 clones, roughly 92% of which appear only once. On this clone: Its antigen is currently unknown.

This receptor was taken from an adult who received the AZD1222 COVID-19 vaccine. The sample here was peripheral blood, taken 28 days after the second AZD1222 dose. The chain links TRBV19 to TRBJ2-5, with D perhaps matching TRBD2 (5 bases). This CDR3 is CASSTRGSTQYF. CDR3 DNA: TGTGCCAGTAGTACACGGGGTTCAACCCAGTACTTC.